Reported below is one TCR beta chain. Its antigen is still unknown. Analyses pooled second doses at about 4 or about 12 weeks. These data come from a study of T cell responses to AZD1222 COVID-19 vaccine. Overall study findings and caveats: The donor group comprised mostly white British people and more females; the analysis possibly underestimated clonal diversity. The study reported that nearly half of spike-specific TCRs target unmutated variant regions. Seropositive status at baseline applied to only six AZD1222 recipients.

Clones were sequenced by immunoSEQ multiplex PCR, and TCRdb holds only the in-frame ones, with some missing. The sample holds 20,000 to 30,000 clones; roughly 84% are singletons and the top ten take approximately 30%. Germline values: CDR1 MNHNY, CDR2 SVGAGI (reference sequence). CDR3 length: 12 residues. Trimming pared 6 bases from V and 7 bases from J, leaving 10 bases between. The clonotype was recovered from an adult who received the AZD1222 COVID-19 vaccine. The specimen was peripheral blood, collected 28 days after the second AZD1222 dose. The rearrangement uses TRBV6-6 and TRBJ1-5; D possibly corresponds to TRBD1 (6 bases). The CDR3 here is CASRRQAQPQHF. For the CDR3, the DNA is TGTGCCAGCAGACGACAGGCCCAGCCCCAGCATTTT.